One TCR beta chain is described in this entry. The data were obtained in a study of blood T cell repertoires in COVID-19. On the study more broadly: Acute and convalescent COVID-19 specimens originated in the United States, Italy and Spain.

Profiled with immunoSEQ multiplex PCR; TCRdb holds only in-frame clones, not every one. This sample has around 230,000 clones, with about nine tenths found just once. This CDR3 spans 16 amino acids. CDR1 SGHAT and CDR2 FQNNGV come from the germline V gene. V trimming: 4 bases; J trimming: 3 bases; junction bases outside the gene matches: 6. The sequence was obtained from a middle-aged woman with acute COVID-19. The rearrangement joins TRBV11-2 to TRBJ1-3, with 10 bases matching TRBD1. Sequencing was carried out using PBMCs or T cells enriched from blood (not recorded which). CDR3 DNA: TGTGCCAGCAGCTCCAAGACAGGGGGCTATGGAAACACCATATATTTT. Its translation: CASSSKTGGYGNTIYF. The full variable domain, its missing parts supplied by reference TRBV11-2 and TRBJ1-3, is EAGVAQSPRYKIIEKRQSVAFWCNPISGHATLYWYQQILGQGPKLLIQFQNNGVVDDSQLPKDRFSAERLKGVDSTLKIQPAKLEDSAVYLCASSSKTGGYGNTIYFGEGSWLTVV.